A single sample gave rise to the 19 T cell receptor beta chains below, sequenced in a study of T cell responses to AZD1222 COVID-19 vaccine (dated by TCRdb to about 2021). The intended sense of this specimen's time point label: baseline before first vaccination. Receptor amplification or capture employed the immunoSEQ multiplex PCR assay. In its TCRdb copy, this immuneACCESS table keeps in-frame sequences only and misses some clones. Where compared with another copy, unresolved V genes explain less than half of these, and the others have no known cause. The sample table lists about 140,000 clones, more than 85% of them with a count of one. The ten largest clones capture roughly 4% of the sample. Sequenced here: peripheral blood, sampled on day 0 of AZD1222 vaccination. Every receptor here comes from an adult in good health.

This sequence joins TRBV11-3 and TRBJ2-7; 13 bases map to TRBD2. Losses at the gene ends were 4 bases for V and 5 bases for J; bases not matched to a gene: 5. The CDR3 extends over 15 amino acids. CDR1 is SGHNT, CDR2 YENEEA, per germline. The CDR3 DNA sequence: TGTGCCAGCAGCTGGACTAGCGGGAGAGGGGACGAGCAGTACTTC. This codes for CASSWTSGRGDEQYF.

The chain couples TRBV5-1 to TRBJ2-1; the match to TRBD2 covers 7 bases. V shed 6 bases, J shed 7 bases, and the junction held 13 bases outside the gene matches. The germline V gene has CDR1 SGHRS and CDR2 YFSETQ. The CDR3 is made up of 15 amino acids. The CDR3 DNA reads TGCGCCAGCACTGCAATGGCGGGAGAGGGGAATGAGCAGTTCTTC. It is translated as CASTAMAGEGNEQFF.

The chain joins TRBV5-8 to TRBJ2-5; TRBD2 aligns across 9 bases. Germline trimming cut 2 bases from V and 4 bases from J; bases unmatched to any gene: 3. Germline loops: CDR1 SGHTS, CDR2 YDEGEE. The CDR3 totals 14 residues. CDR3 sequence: CASSLLAGGETQYF. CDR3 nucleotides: TGTGCCAGCAGCTTACTAGCGGGCGGAGAGACCCAGTACTTC. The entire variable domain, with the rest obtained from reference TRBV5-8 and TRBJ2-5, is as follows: EAGVTQSPTHLIKTRGQQATLRCSPISGHTSVYWYQQALGLGLQFLLWYDEGEERNRGNFPPRFSGRQFPNYSSELNVNALELEDSALYLCASSLLAGGETQYFGPGTRLLVL.

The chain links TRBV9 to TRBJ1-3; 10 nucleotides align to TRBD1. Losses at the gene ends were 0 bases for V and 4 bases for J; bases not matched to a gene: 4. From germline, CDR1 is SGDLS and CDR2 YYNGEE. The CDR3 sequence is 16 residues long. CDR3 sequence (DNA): TGTGCCAGCAGCGTAGCTGGGACAGGGGACGGAAACACCATATATTTT. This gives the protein CASSVAGTGDGNTIYF.

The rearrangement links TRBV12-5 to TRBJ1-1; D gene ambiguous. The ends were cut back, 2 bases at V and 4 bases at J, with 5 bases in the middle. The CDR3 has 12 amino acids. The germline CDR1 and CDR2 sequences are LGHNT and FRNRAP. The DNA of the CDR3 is TGTGCTAGTGGTTTGCTGGTCACTGAAGCTTTCTTT. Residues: CASGLLVTEAFF.

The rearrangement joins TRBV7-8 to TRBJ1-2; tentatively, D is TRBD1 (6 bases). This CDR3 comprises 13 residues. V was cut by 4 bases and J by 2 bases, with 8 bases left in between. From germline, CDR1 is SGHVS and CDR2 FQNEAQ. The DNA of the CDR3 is TGTGCCAGCAGCTATCAGGGGAACTATGGCTACACCTTC. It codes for CASSYQGNYGYTF.

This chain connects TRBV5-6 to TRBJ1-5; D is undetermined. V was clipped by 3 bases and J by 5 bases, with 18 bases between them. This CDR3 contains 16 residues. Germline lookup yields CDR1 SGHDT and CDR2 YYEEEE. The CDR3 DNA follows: TGTGCCAGCAGCTCTTCTTGGGCCCAGCCCGATCAGCCCCAGCATTTT. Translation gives CASSSSWAQPDQPQHF.

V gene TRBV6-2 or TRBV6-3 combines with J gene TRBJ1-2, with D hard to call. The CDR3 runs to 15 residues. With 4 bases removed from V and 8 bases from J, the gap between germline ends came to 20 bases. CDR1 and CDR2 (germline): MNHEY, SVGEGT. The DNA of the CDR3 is TGTGCCAGCAGTTCTCGTGAGCGTTTTGGCTTCGGCTACACCTTC. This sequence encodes CASSSRERFGFGYTF.

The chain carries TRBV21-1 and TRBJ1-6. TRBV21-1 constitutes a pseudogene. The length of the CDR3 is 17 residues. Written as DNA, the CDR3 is TGTGCCAGCAGCAAAAGGACCCAGAGCTCCTATAATTCACCCCTCCACTTT. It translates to CASSKRTQSSYNSPLHF.

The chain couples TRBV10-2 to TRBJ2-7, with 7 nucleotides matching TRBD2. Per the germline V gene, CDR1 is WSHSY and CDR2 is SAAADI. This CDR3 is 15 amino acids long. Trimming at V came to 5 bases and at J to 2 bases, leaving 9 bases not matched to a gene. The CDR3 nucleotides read TGCGCCAGCAGTCTTAGGGCTAGCGGAACCTACGAGCAGTACTTC. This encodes CASSLRASGTYEQYF.

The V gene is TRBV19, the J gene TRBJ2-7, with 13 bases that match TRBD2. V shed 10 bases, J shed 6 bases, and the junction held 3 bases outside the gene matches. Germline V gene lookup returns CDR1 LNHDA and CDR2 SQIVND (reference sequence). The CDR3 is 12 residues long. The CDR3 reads CATRLAGGEQYF. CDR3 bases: TGTGCCACCAGACTAGCGGGAGGCGAGCAGTACTTC.

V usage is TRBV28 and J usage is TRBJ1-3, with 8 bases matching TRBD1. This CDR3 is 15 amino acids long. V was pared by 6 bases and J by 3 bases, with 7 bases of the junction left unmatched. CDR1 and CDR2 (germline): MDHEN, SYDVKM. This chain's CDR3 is CASSRPGTGGNTIYF. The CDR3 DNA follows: TGTGCCAGCAGCCGTCCCGGGACAGGTGGAAACACCATATATTTT.

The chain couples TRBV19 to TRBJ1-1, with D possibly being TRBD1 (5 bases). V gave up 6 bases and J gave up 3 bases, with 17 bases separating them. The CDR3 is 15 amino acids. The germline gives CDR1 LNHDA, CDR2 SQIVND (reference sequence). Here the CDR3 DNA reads TGTGCCAGTAGCCTGGGGGTGGCCCGGCACACTGAAGCTTTCTTT. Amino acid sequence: CASSLGVARHTEAFF.

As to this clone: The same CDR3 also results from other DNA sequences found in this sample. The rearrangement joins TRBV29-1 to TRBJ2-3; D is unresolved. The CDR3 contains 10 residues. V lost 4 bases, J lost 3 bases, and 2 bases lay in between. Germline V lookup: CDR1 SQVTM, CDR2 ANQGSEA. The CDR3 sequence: CSVGTDTQYF. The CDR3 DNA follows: TGCAGCGTTGGGACAGATACGCAGTATTTT.

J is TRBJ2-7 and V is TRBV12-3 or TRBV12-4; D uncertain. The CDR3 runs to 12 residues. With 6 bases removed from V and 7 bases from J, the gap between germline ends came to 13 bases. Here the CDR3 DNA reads TGTGCCAGCAGCTCCTCCCCTGGAGAGCAGTACTTC. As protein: CASSSSPGEQYF.

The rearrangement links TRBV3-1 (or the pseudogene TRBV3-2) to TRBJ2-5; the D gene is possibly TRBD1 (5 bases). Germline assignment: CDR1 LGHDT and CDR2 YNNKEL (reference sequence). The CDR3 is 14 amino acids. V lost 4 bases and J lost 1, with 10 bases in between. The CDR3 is CASSRTGSQETQYF. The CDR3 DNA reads TGTGCCAGCAGCCGCACAGGTTCCCAAGAGACCCAGTACTTC.

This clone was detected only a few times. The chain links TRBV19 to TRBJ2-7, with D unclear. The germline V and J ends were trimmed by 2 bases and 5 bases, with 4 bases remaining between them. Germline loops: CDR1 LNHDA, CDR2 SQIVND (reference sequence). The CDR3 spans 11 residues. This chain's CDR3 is CASSISDEQYF. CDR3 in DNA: TGTGCCAGTAGTATATCGGACGAGCAGTACTTC.

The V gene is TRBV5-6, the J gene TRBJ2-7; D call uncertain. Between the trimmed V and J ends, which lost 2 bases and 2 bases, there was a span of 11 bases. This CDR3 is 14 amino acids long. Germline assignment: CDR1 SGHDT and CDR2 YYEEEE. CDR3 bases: TGTGCCAGCAGCTTCCCCGCGGACCCCTACGAGCAGTACTTC. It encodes CASSFPADPYEQYF.

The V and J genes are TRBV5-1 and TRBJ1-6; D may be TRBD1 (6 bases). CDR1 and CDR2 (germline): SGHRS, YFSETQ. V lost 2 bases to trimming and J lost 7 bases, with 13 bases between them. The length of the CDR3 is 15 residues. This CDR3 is CASSLIRGGNSPLHF. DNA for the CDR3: TGCGCCAGCAGCTTAATCAGGGGAGGAAATTCACCCCTCCACTTT.